This T cell receptor beta chain comes out of a study of OX40 agonist ivuxolimab in advanced cancers. A word on this clone: Antigen: not known.

The length of the CDR3 is 12 residues. Germline lookup yields CDR1 ENHRY and CDR2 SYGVKD. V was cut by 4 bases and J by 7 bases, with 7 bases left in between. Broader study findings: Antigen specificity remained undetermined for the expanded peripheral T cells.

The data were produced by immunoSEQ multiplex PCR, yet TCRdb's version contains in-frame clones alone and is incomplete. The sample lists about 100,000 clones, roughly 90% occurring once. The sequence came from an adult with an advanced solid tumor such as melanoma, head and neck, liver or kidney cancer. V and J are TRBV10-3 and TRBJ2-2; D may be TRBD2 (6 bases). The sample consisted of CD4+ or CD8+ T cells sorted from blood, taken in a trial of the OX40 agonist ivuxolimab. CDR3 sequence reads: CAISVGGGELFF. The CDR3 DNA is TGTGCCATCAGTGTGGGGGGCGGGGAGCTGTTTTTT.